This is a list of T cell receptor beta chains from one sample in a study of identifying expanded T cells in peripheral blood. This table comes from immunoSEQ multiplex PCR, and its TCRdb copy is limited to in-frame clones, with some not included. Altogether around 120,000 clones are present, roughly 91% being singletons, with the ten largest covering 16%. Sequencing used blood. The receptors derive from a person between 18 and 75 years old in good health. The conserved cysteine and the conserved F or W are not part of the CDR3 here. Fields, in order: V gene, CDR3 protein.

v_call: TRBV5-4; cdr3_aa: ASSQGQHSPLH
v_call: TRBV4-1; cdr3_aa: ASSQEPRGWGYNEQF
v_call: TRBV7-9; cdr3_aa: ASSLGGANTGELF
v_call: TRBV5-1; cdr3_aa: ASSLELAGGEQY
v_call: TRBV2; cdr3_aa: ASSIQGAPGNTIY
v_call: TRBV7-2; cdr3_aa: ASSEYRGVSNQPQH
v_call: TRBV6-1; cdr3_aa: AIFSGLAGSGELF
v_call: TRBV5-6; cdr3_aa: ASSLSGGETQY
v_call: TRBV2; cdr3_aa: ASSENRYQPQH
v_call: TRBV9; cdr3_aa: ASSGLSGGTPTDTQY
v_call: TRBV10-3; cdr3_aa: AVSGDGNTEAF
v_call: TRBV5-6; cdr3_aa: ASSPLRTDTQY
v_call: TRBV5-5; cdr3_aa: ASSQADRTNTGELF
v_call: TRBV19; cdr3_aa: ASSIDREVYQPQH
v_call: TRBV6-5; cdr3_aa: ASSPTTGGTEAF
v_call: TRBV27; cdr3_aa: ASSFGLPYNEQF
v_call: TRBV5-6; cdr3_aa: ASSLPRSWNGYT
v_call: TRBV18; cdr3_aa: ASSPTSGGVYNEQF
v_call: TRBV5-1; cdr3_aa: ASSFLQGSEAF
v_call: TRBV28; cdr3_aa: ASSLPDYYEQY
v_call: TRBV9; cdr3_aa: ASSEGGAITDTQY
v_call: TRBV6-5; cdr3_aa: ASSPSGLSSYEQY
v_call: TRBV7-2; cdr3_aa: ASSLVGTGFSGANVLT
v_call: TRBV29-1; cdr3_aa: SGGHGGLSGYT
v_call: TRBV7-7; cdr3_aa: ASSSGLAGSGDEQY
v_call: TRBV9; cdr3_aa: ASSVSSEYYGYT
v_call: TRBV5-4; cdr3_aa: ASSFNNEQY
v_call: TRBV27; cdr3_aa: ASRLSWNTEAF
v_call: TRBV28; cdr3_aa: ASSLRGRGNQETQY
v_call: TRBV28; cdr3_aa: ASSSTGLGREPQH
v_call: TRBV5-3; cdr3_aa: ARSSWTENTNTEAF
v_call: TRBV4-2; cdr3_aa: ASSQGGGGMETEAF
v_call: TRBV7-6; cdr3_aa: ASTLTQLAGGPADTQY
v_call: TRBV7-9; cdr3_aa: ASSQNTEAF
v_call: TRBV7-2; cdr3_aa: ASSLRVPNYGYT
v_call: TRBV7-9; cdr3_aa: ASSPSDSGTSSRPQH
v_call: TRBV25-1; cdr3_aa: ASSPPTGWTGELF
v_call: TRBV19; cdr3_aa: ASSIMWGPGNTIY
v_call: TRBV6-6; cdr3_aa: ASSSITKETQY
v_call: TRBV5-6; cdr3_aa: ASSLAGTGYNEQF
v_call: TRBV4-2; cdr3_aa: ASSSGPTDGYT
v_call: TRBV16; cdr3_aa: ASSLRGVNTEAF
v_call: TRBV18; cdr3_aa: ASSPGLEQF
v_call: TRBV6-1; cdr3_aa: ASREISNEQF
v_call: TRBV20-1; cdr3_aa: SARGQAEAF
v_call: TRBV7-9; cdr3_aa: ASSPLAGGGDTQY
v_call: TRBV5-4; cdr3_aa: ASSQGKGVDGYT
v_call: TRBV10-3; cdr3_aa: AISVKGLLTDTQY
v_call: TRBV19; cdr3_aa: ASSPEQRRDYGYT
v_call: TRBV4-1; cdr3_aa: ASSQDRAIYSNQPQH
v_call: TRBV21-1; cdr3_aa: ASNKTSGGYEQY
v_call: TRBV11-2; cdr3_aa: ASSYHSGQGVGGYT
v_call: TRBV14; cdr3_aa: ASSQDERQPQH
v_call: TRBV5-6; cdr3_aa: ATQDRGGLQGETQY
v_call: TRBV18; cdr3_aa: ASSFSGQVSNQPQH
v_call: TRBV5-6; cdr3_aa: ASSVDGIQETQY
v_call: TRBV4-1; cdr3_aa: ASSQGETGGTGELF